A selection of T cell receptor beta chains follows, all from one sample in a study of Ad26.COV2.S vaccination and SARS-CoV-2 variants. Clones were sequenced by immunoSEQ multiplex PCR, and TCRdb holds only the in-frame ones, with some missing. The sample yields 350,000 to 450,000 clones, roughly 94% seen once. Material: peripheral blood, obtained after recovery from COVID-19. These receptor sequences come from a human donor who had recovered from COVID-19. Both conserved end residues are part of each CDR3. A D gene is named only where the DNA matches it firmly. Size tells how often a clone was seen (once, few, many) or the class of an expanded clone, and some rows leave it out.

clone_size j_call d_call v_call cdr3_aa cdr3_nt
NA TRBJ2-1 NA TRBV5-6 CASSPSPSSYNEQFF TGTGCCAGCAGCCCTTCCCCGAGCTCCTACAATGAGCAGTTCTTC
NA TRBJ1-2 NA TRBV2 CASSSDRQQGYTF TGTGCCAGCAGCTCGGACCGACAGCAGGGCTACACCTTC
once TRBJ2-1 NA TRBV19 CASSIGLPGSSYNEQFF TGTGCCAGTAGTATCGGTCTGCCCGGGAGCTCCTACAATGAGCAGTTCTTC
NA TRBJ2-3 TRBD2 TRBV9 CASSATSGRTDTQYF TGTGCCAGCAGCGCGACTAGCGGACGCACAGATACGCAGTATTTT
NA TRBJ2-1 NA TRBV2 CASRFEEGDGMRNEQFF TGTGCCAGCAGGTTTGAGGAGGGGGACGGGATGAGGAATGAGCAGTTCTTC
few TRBJ2-2 NA TRBV27 CASSLVNTGELFF TGTGCCAGCAGTTTAGTGAACACCGGGGAGCTGTTTTTT
once TRBJ1-2 NA TRBV6-5 CASSYSRWGQVTGYTF TGTGCCAGCAGTTACTCGAGATGGGGTCAGGTTACTGGCTACACCTTC
NA TRBJ2-5 NA TRBV6-1 CASSEAYNQETQYF TGTGCCAGCAGTGAAGCATACAACCAAGAGACCCAGTACTTC
NA TRBJ1-5 TRBD1 TRBV14 CASSQTQGANQPQHF TGTGCCAGCAGCCAGACACAGGGGGCTAATCAGCCCCAGCATTTT
NA TRBJ2-7 TRBD1 TRBV5-1 CASSPGQGALNEQYF TGCGCCAGCAGCCCTGGACAGGGGGCGCTTAACGAGCAGTACTTC
NA TRBJ1-4 NA TRBV7-2 CASNQGLQNEKLFF TGTGCCAGCAACCAGGGCCTTCAAAATGAAAAACTGTTTTTT
NA TRBJ1-2 TRBD1 TRBV7-9 CASSRGDRGPYGYTF TGTGCCAGCAGCCGGGGGGACAGGGGTCCCTATGGCTACACCTTC
NA TRBJ2-3 NA TRBV25-1 CASRLGTRLSTDTQYF TGTGCCAGCAGACTAGGAACACGCTTGAGCACAGATACGCAGTATTTT
NA TRBJ1-6 NA TRBV27 CASSLSGERQSHNSPLHF TGTGCCAGCAGCCTTTCCGGCGAGAGACAGTCACATAATTCACCCCTCCACTTT
NA TRBJ1-2 NA TRBV12-3/TRBV12-4 CASTWQALYGYTF TGTGCCAGCACCTGGCAGGCTTTATATGGCTACACCTTC
NA TRBJ2-7 NA TRBV19 CASSPNRDGYYEQYF TGTGCCAGTAGTCCAAACCGGGACGGATACTACGAGCAGTACTTC
NA TRBJ1-1 NA TRBV5-6 CASSIEGRGSAFF TGTGCCAGCAGCATAGAGGGTCGAGGGTCCGCTTTCTTT
NA TRBJ1-5 NA TRBV12-2 CASRRHQPQHF TGTGCAAGTCGCCGCCATCAGCCCCAGCATTTT